These T cell receptor beta chains were read from a single sample in a study of Graves' ophthalmopathy and Graves' hyperthyroidism. TCRdb recomputed calls from the multiplex PCR reads with MiXCR, one row per CDR3 protein. This sample has over a million distinct CDR3 sequences, with 35% to 40% found just once. Sequencing was done on a sample of peripheral blood or thyroid tissue (not recorded which). Every receptor here comes from an adult man with Graves' hyperthyroidism. The CDR3 runs from the conserved cysteine through the conserved F or W. A D gene is named only where the DNA matches it firmly. Not every row has a clone size; where given, it reads once, few, many or a size class.

TRBJ2-7,.,TRBV20-1,.,TGCAGTGCCACATCCGCACAGGGAGGGGGAATCGAGCAGTACTTC,CSATSAQGGGIEQYF
TRBJ2-7,TRBD2,TRBV7-8,.,TGTGCCAGCGCGGGCGGGGGCGAGCAGTACTTC,CASAGGGEQYF
TRBJ2-7,.,TRBV7-6,many,TGTGCCAGCAGCCCTCACTTACGGAGGCCTGAGGACGAGCAGTACTTC,CASSPHLRRPEDEQYF
TRBJ2-7,TRBD1,TRBV7-2,many,TGTGCCAGCAGCTTAGTGGGGACAGGACCGCTGGGGGAGCAGTACTTC,CASSLVGTGPLGEQYF
TRBJ1-1,.,TRBV10-3,many,TGTGCCATCAGTGACAGGGGTACTGACACTGAAGCTTTCTTT,CAISDRGTDTEAFF
TRBJ2-5,TRBD2,TRBV20-1,many,TGCAGTGCTAGTTGGGCGGGAGTGGGGACCCAGTACTTC,CSASWAGVGTQYF
TRBJ2-2,.,TRBV9,.,TGTGCCAGCAGTGATTGGACAGCCAACACCGGGGAGCTGTTTTTT,CASSDWTANTGELFF
TRBJ1-3,.,TRBV7-2,.,TGTGCCAACAGTGAACCAGGCAACTCTGGAAACACCATATATTTT,CANSEPGNSGNTIYF
TRBJ1-6,TRBD1,TRBV10-3,.,TGTGCCAGCAGGAACCGGGACAGGGCTTCAAATTCACCCCTCCACTTT,CASRNRDRASNSPLHF
TRBJ2-7,.,TRBV5-1,.,TGCGCCAGCAGCTTGGACGGGCAGGGCGGCCCCGAGCAGTACTTC,CASSLDGQGGPEQYF
TRBJ2-7,TRBD1,TRBV29-1,once,TGCAGCGCCGGGTCCGGGACAGCGACCGGGGAGCTGTACTTC,CSAGSGTATGELYF
TRBJ1-2,TRBD1,TRBV7-2,.,TGTGCCAGCAGATTCGGGACAGACTATGGCTACACCTTC,CASRFGTDYGYTF
TRBJ2-7,TRBD2,TRBV7-2,few,TGTGCCAGCAGCATGTCTGGGACTAGCCGGCACGAGCAGTACTTC,CASSMSGTSRHEQYF
TRBJ2-2,.,TRBV7-2,.,TGTGCCAGCAGCTTAATGGACAGCACCGGGGAGCTGTTTTTT,CASSLMDSTGELFF
TRBJ1-6,.,TRBV5-6,many,TGTGCCAGCAGCTTGTCGATGAGTTCACCCCTCCACTTT,CASSLSMSSPLHF
TRBJ1-2,.,TRBV11-2,few,TGTGCCAGCAGCTTAGATCGTTTGGAGGGGGCTAACTATGGCTACACCTTC,CASSLDRLEGANYGYTF
TRBJ2-5,TRBD1,TRBV2,many,TGTGCCAGCAGGGAGGGACAGGTTTGGCAGTACTTC,CASREGQVWQYF
TRBJ1-2,.,TRBV19,many,TGTGCCAGTAGTGTGACAGAGGGGACGGCCTACACCTTC,CASSVTEGTAYTF
TRBJ1-3,TRBD1,TRBV10-3,.,TGTGCCGCCAGGACAGGGGTGGACACCATATATTTT,CAARTGVDTIYF
TRBJ2-7,TRBD2,TRBV29-1,.,TGCAGCGTTCAGACTAGCGGGAGAAACGAGCAGTACTTC,CSVQTSGRNEQYF
TRBJ2-7,.,TRBV7-9,.,TGTGCCAGCAGCAAAACAAGCGTACCCTACGAGCAGTACTTC,CASSKTSVPYEQYF
TRBJ2-5,.,TRBV9,.,TGTGCCAGCAGCGGGACGGTGAACACCGGGGAGACCCAGTACTTC,CASSGTVNTGETQYF
TRBJ2-3,.,TRBV9,.,TGTGCCAGCAGCGTAGGGGACTCCACGGATACGCAGTATTTT,CASSVGDSTDTQYF
TRBJ1-5,.,TRBV10-3,.,TGTGCCATCAGTGAGTCTGTCACAGCGGGGAATCAGCCCCAGCATTTT,CAISESVTAGNQPQHF
TRBJ2-7,TRBD1,TRBV9,.,TGTGCCAGCAGCACCGGACAGGGGAACTCCTACGAGCAGTACTTC,CASSTGQGNSYEQYF
TRBJ1-2,TRBD1,TRBV20-1,many,TGCAGTGCTAGCACAGGGGGCGCGGGAGGCTACACCTTC,CSASTGGAGGYTF
TRBJ2-2,TRBD1,TRBV7-9,many,TGTGCCAGCAGCCGACGACGGACAGGGGTGGGCACCGGGGAGCTGTTTTTT,CASSRRRTGVGTGELFF
TRBJ2-6,.,TRBV30,.,TGTGCCTGGATTCCGGGTCACTCTGGGGCCAACGTCCTGACTTTC,CAWIPGHSGANVLTF
TRBJ1-2,.,TRBV19,many,TGTGCCAGTACCCGGGGCACTGGCTACACCTTC,CASTRGTGYTF
TRBJ1-6,.,TRBV7-9,.,.,CDSSFYICSAADGDYNSPLHF
TRBJ2-7,.,TRBV10-1,.,TGCGCCAGCAGTGAACCCAGGGGACCCTACGAGCAGTACTTC,CASSEPRGPYEQYF
TRBJ2-6,.,TRBV29-1,.,TGCAGCGTGTCCGCAGAGGGGGCCAACGTCCTGACTTTC,CSVSAEGANVLTF
TRBJ2-7,TRBD1,TRBV3-1,many,TGTGCCAGCAGCGGGCGACAGGGGTTGGACGAGCAGTACTTC,CASSGRQGLDEQYF
TRBJ2-5,.,TRBV6-5,.,TGTGCCAGCACGCCGGACGGCCAAGAGACCCAGTACTTC,CASTPDGQETQYF
TRBJ2-5,.,TRBV12-3/TRBV12-4,few,TGTGCCAGCAGTTTAGATTTGGAGGGGCAGCAAGAGACCCAGTACTTC,CASSLDLEGQQETQYF
TRBJ1-5,.,TRBV19,few,TGTGCCAGTAGTACCGGTCCCCGGACAGGCAATCAGCCCCAGCATTTT,CASSTGPRTGNQPQHF
TRBJ2-2,.,TRBV29-1,.,TGCAGCGTTGAATTGGGGGGCAGTTCGTACACCGGGGAGCTGTTTTTT,CSVELGGSSYTGELFF
TRBJ1-2,.,TRBV5-1,many,TGCGCCAGCAGCCCCGAGTCTGGGGGTGGCTACACCTTC,CASSPESGGGYTF
TRBJ1-5,.,TRBV20-1,many,TGCAGTGCGGATCGCGGGGACCGCCGTCCCAATCAGCCCCAGCATTTT,CSADRGDRRPNQPQHF
TRBJ1-6,TRBD1,TRBV7-8,.,TGTGCCAGCATCGAGGGACAGGGTGACGTTCGATCACCCCTCCACTTT,CASIEGQGDVRSPLHF
TRBJ1-2,TRBD1,TRBV4-2,.,TGTGCCAGCAGCCAAAACCAGGGGGCGCTTTTGGTCTACACCTTC,CASSQNQGALLVYTF
TRBJ1-5,.,TRBV7-9,few,TGTGCCAGCCAGTCGTCCGGCGGAAATCAGCCCCAGCATTTT,CASQSSGGNQPQHF
TRBJ2-7,.,TRBV7-2,few,TGTGCCAGCAGCTTAACACGGGAGCTCCCCTACGAGCAGTACTTC,CASSLTRELPYEQYF
TRBJ1-1,.,TRBV7-8,many,TGTGCCAGCAGTAGGCAGGGGTACACTGAAGCTTTCTTT,CASSRQGYTEAFF
TRBJ1-5,.,TRBV20-1,many,TGCAGTGCTAGAGCGGGGGCAAATCAGCCCCAGCATTTT,CSARAGANQPQHF
TRBJ2-7,.,TRBV29-1,.,TGCAGCGTTGAGATCAGGACAGCGTACGAGCAGTACTTC,CSVEIRTAYEQYF
TRBJ2-7,TRBD1,TRBV15,many,TGTGCCACCAGCAGACAGACAGGGAGCTACGAGCAGTACTTC,CATSRQTGSYEQYF
TRBJ2-5,.,TRBV28,.,.,CASSSSYEWQETQYF
TRBJ1-6,.,TRBV2,many,TGTGCCAGCAGTAAAACCGGGGGAGGGGATTCACCCCTCCACTTT,CASSKTGGGDSPLHF